This T cell receptor beta chain was identified in a study of neurological immune-mediated disorders. Study overall: The roughly 34 multiple sclerosis patients comprised some 31 that were relapsing-remitting and 3 that were secondary progressive.

J lost 5 bases, V lost 4 bases, and 8 bases had no gene match. Germline CDR1 reads SGHRS; CDR2 reads YFSETQ. This CDR3 is built from 15 residues. In its sample, this clonotype was seen many times. No antigen is known for it. 5'RACE employing 10-nucleotide random UMIs yielded the cDNA. MiXCR, applied by TCRdb to the 5' RACE reads, yields one record per CDR3 protein. The data contain about 80,000 distinct CDR3 sequences, approximately 6% of them singletons. Time point described: longitudinal time-point 2. Study-level results: HTLV-1-associated myelopathy showed the most TCR clonal expansion; multiple sclerosis the least, below healthy controls. None of the CDR3 amino acid sequences found in expanded clones was shared across subjects. This suggests that the TCR-beta repertoires were private in all groups.

The receptor was derived from a woman aged 55-69 years with multiple sclerosis. This sequence joins TRBV5-1 and TRBJ1-1; 10 nucleotides agree with TRBD1. The material sequenced was PBMCs. The CDR3 is CASSPGDRGITEAFF. CDR3 DNA: TGCGCCAGCAGCCCTGGGGACAGGGGAATAACTGAAGCTTTCTTT.